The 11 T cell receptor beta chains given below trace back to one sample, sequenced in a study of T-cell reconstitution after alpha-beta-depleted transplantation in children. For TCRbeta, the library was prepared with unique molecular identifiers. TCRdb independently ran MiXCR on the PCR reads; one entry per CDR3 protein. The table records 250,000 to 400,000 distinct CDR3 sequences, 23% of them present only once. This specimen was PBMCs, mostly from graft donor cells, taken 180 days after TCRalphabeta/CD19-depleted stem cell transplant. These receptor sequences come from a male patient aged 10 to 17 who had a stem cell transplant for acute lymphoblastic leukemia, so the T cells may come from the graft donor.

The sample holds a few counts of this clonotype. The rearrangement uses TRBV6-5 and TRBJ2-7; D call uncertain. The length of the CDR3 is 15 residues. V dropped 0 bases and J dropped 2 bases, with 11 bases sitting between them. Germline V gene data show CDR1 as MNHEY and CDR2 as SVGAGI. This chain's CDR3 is CASSYSGDGPYEQYF. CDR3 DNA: TGTGCCAGCAGTTACTCCGGAGACGGTCCCTACGAGCAGTACTTC.

DNA of the CDR3: TGCGCCAGCAGCTTGGGACCTGAGGGCCCCACAGATACGCAGTATTTT. Translation gives CASSLGPEGPTDTQYF. The rearrangement uses TRBV5-1 and TRBJ2-3, with D possibly TRBD2 on 5 matching bases. Germline CDR1 and CDR2: SGHRS and YFSETQ. Trimming took 0 bases from V and 2 from J, leaving 13 bases between them. CDR3 length equals 16 residues.

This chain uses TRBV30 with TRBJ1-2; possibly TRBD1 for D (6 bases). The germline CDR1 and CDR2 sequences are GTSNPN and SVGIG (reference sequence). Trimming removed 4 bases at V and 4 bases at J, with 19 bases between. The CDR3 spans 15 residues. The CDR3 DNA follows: TGTGCCTGGACCCTTACCATTGGGGGCGGCTATGGCTACACCTTC. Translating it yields CAWTLTIGGGYGYTF.

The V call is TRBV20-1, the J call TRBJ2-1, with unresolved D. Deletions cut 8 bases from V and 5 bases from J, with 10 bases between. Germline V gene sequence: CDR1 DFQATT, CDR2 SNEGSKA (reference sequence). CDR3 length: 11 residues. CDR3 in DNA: TGCAGTCCTGACGCGGACAATGAGCAGTTCTTC. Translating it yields CSPDADNEQFF.

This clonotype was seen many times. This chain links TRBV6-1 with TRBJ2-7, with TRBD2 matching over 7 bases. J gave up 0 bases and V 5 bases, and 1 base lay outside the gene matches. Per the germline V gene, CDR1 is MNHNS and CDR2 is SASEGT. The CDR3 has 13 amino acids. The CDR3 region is CASSRTSSYEQYF. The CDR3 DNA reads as TGTGCCAGCAGTCGGACTAGCTCCTACGAGCAGTACTTC.

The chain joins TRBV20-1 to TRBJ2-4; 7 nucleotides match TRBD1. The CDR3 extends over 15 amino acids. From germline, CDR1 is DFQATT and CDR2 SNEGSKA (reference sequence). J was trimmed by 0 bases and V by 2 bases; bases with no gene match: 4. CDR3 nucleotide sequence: TGCAGTGCTAGAAAACAGGGGTTAGCCAAAAACATTCAGTACTTC. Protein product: CSARKQGLAKNIQYF.

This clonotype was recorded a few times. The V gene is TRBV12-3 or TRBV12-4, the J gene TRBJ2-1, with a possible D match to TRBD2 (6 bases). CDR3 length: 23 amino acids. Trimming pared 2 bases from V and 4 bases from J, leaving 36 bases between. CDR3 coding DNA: TGTGCCAGCAGTTTACGGACTTTCATATTATCTAGCGATCGACCCCGAGGTTACAATGAGCAGTTCTTC. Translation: CASSLRTFILSSDRPRGYNEQFF.

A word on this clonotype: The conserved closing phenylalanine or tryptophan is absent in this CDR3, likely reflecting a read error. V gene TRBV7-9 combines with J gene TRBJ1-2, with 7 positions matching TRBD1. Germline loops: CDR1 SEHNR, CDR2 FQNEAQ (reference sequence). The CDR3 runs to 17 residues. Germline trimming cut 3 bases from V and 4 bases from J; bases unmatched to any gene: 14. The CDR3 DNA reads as TGTGCCAGCAGCTTGACCTTAACAGGGGACACGCGCTATGGCTACACCTGC. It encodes CASSLTLTGDTRYGYTC.

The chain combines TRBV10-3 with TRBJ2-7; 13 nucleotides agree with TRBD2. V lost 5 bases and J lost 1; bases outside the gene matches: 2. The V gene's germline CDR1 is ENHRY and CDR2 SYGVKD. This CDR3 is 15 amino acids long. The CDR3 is CAISRLAGGSYEQYF. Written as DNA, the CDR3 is TGTGCCATCAGTAGACTAGCGGGGGGATCCTACGAGCAGTACTTC.

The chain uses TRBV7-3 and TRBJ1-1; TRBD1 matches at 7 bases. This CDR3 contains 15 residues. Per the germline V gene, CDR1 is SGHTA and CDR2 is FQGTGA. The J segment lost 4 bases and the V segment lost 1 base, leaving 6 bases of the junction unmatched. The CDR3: CASSLSGGGGTEAFF. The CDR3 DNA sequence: TGTGCCAGCAGCTTAAGTGGAGGGGGCGGCACTGAAGCTTTCTTT. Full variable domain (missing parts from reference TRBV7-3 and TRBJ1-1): GAGVSQTPSNKVTEKGKYVELRCDPISGHTALYWYRQSLGQGPEFLIYFQGTGAADDSGLPNDRFFAVRPEGSVSTLKIQRTERGDSAVYLCASSLSGGGGTEAFFGQGTRLTVV.

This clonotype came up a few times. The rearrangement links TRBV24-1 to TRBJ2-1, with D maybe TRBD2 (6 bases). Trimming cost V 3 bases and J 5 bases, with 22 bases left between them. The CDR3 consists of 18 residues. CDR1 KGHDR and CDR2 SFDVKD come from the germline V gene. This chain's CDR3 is CATSDPILPAGRDNEQFF. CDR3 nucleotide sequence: TGTGCCACCAGTGATCCTATCCTACCAGCGGGTCGAGACAATGAGCAGTTCTTC.